A selection of T cell receptor beta chains follows, all from one sample in a study of blood T cell repertoires in COVID-19. The protocol was immunoSEQ multiplex PCR, while the TCRdb copy is restricted to in-frame clones and leaves out a portion. The sample yields around 120,000 clones, roughly nine tenths seen once. The source material was peripheral blood. These receptors originate from a man between 60 and 75 years old with COVID-19, enrolled during active disease. Each CDR3 is given with its conserved first and last residue. D genes are given only for firm matches. Clone size appears in some rows only: once, few, many, or a class for an expanded clone.

V: TRBV30; size: .; D: .; J: TRBJ2-2; DNA: TGTGCCTGGGGGGGGGCTTCAGGCGGGGAGCTGTTTTTT; CDR3: CAWGGASGGELFF
V: TRBV5-4; size: .; D: .; J: TRBJ1-1; DNA: TGTGCCAGCAGCTTGGGAGGGGGGAACACTGAAGCTTTCTTT; CDR3: CASSLGGGNTEAFF
V: TRBV10-3; size: once; D: TRBD1; J: TRBJ1-1; DNA: TGTGCCATAGGACAGGGACTTACTGAAGCTTTCTTT; CDR3: CAIGQGLTEAFF
V: TRBV24-1; size: .; D: .; J: TRBJ2-3; DNA: TGTGCCACCAGTGATTTAAGGGACATCACAGATACGCAGTATTTT; CDR3: CATSDLRDITDTQYF
V: TRBV4-2; size: .; D: .; J: TRBJ2-1; DNA: TGTGCCAGCAGCCAAGGACAGGTCTCCTACAATGAGCAGTTCTTC; CDR3: CASSQGQVSYNEQFF
V: TRBV7-2; size: .; D: .; J: TRBJ1-6; DNA: TGTGCCAGCAGCTTCCAGGCCAATTCACCCCTCCACTTT; CDR3: CASSFQANSPLHF
V: TRBV28; size: .; D: .; J: TRBJ1-3; DNA: TGTGCCAGCAGTCCGGGGTCCTCTGGAAACACCATATATTTT; CDR3: CASSPGSSGNTIYF
V: TRBV6-5; size: once; D: TRBD1; J: TRBJ2-5; DNA: TGTGCCAGCAGTTACAGACGGGACAGGTCCAAAGAGACCCAGTACTTC; CDR3: CASSYRRDRSKETQYF
V: TRBV23-1; size: .; D: .; J: TRBJ1-1; DNA: TGCGCCAGCAGTCAATCGCGGGCATCGAACACTGAAGCTTTCTTT; CDR3: CASSQSRASNTEAFF
V: TRBV24-1; size: few; D: TRBD2; J: TRBJ2-1; DNA: TGTGCCACCAGTGTTAGGACTAGCTCGAATTCCAATGAGCAGTTCTTC; CDR3: CATSVRTSSNSNEQFF
V: TRBV5-5; size: once; D: TRBD1; J: TRBJ1-2; DNA: TGTGCCAGCAGCGGTGACAGGGGGGTTGTGATCTATGGCTACACCTTC; CDR3: CASSGDRGVVIYGYTF
V: TRBV19; size: .; D: TRBD2; J: TRBJ2-1; DNA: TGTGCCACCCAACTGGGGGGGAAGATCGATGAGCAGTTCTTC; CDR3: CATQLGGKIDEQFF
V: TRBV5-1; size: .; D: TRBD2; J: TRBJ2-3; DNA: TGCGCCAGCACCGTGGGGGGAGGGAGCACAGATACGCAGTATTTT; CDR3: CASTVGGGSTDTQYF
V: TRBV18; size: .; D: .; J: TRBJ1-1; DNA: TGTGCCAGCTCAAAAGCCAGTGAGGGTCCGACGAACACTGAAGCTTTCTTT; CDR3: CASSKASEGPTNTEAFF
V: TRBV14; size: .; D: TRBD2; J: TRBJ2-7; DNA: TGTGCCAGCAGCCTTTTTGCTAGCGGGGAACTCTACGAGCAGTACTTC; CDR3: CASSLFASGELYEQYF
V: TRBV28; size: .; D: .; J: TRBJ2-5; DNA: TGTGCCAGCAGTACCGGTGCGGACCAAGAGACCCAGTACTTC; CDR3: CASSTGADQETQYF
V: TRBV27; size: .; D: .; J: TRBJ2-3; DNA: TGTGCCAGCAGTCCTGGCCCAGATACGCAGTATTTT; CDR3: CASSPGPDTQYF
V: TRBV18; size: .; D: .; J: TRBJ2-5; DNA: TGTGCCAGCTCACCACCAGACGGAGACGAGACCCAGTACTTC; CDR3: CASSPPDGDETQYF
V: TRBV12-3/TRBV12-4; size: .; D: .; J: TRBJ2-5; DNA: TGTGCCAGCAGGGCCGGGGGAGAGACCCAGTACTTC; CDR3: CASRAGGETQYF
V: TRBV24-1; size: once; D: .; J: TRBJ2-1; DNA: TGTGCCACCAGTGATTTGTCCGGGACGGGGGACAATGAGCAGTTCTTC; CDR3: CATSDLSGTGDNEQFF
V: TRBV9; size: .; D: .; J: TRBJ2-7; DNA: TGTGCCAGCAGCGTAACCCCAAGCGGCGAGCAGTACTTC; CDR3: CASSVTPSGEQYF
V: TRBV3-1/TRBV3-2; size: .; D: TRBD2; J: TRBJ2-1; DNA: TGTGCCAGCAGCCCACCGACTAGCGGGAGGTACAATGAGCAGTTCTTC; CDR3: CASSPPTSGRYNEQFF
V: TRBV5-1; size: once; D: .; J: TRBJ1-3; DNA: TGCGCCAGCAGCCTACAGGGATTCTGGAACACCATATATTTT; CDR3: CASSLQGFWNTIYF
V: TRBV25-1; size: once; D: .; J: TRBJ1-2; DNA: TGTGCCAGCAGTGTTCAGTTCTATGGCTACACCTTC; CDR3: CASSVQFYGYTF
V: TRBV11-3; size: .; D: .; J: TRBJ1-6; DNA: TGTGCCAGCAGCTTAGTTGGGCGACAGGATTCACCCCTCCACTTT; CDR3: CASSLVGRQDSPLHF
V: TRBV2; size: .; D: .; J: TRBJ1-5; DNA: TGTGCCAGCAGTGAACAGGTCAATCGCAATCAGCCCCAGCATTTT; CDR3: CASSEQVNRNQPQHF
V: TRBV7-2; size: .; D: TRBD2; J: TRBJ2-7; DNA: TGTGCCAGCAGCTTAGTGGGACTAGCGGTTACCTACGAGCAGTACTTC; CDR3: CASSLVGLAVTYEQYF
V: TRBV7-2; size: .; D: TRBD1; J: TRBJ2-7; DNA: TGTGCCAGCAGCTTGCAGGGACAGGGGATCGACGAGCAGTACTTC; CDR3: CASSLQGQGIDEQYF
V: TRBV5-1; size: .; D: TRBD2; J: TRBJ2-7; DNA: TGCGCCAGCAGCCTGGGACTAGCGGGCTCCCTCGAGCAGTACTTC; CDR3: CASSLGLAGSLEQYF
V: TRBV3-1/TRBV3-2; size: .; D: TRBD1; J: TRBJ2-5; DNA: TGTGCCAGCAGCCAAAGGGACAGGGGACTCCAAGAGACCCAGTACTTC; CDR3: CASSQRDRGLQETQYF
V: TRBV3-1/TRBV3-2; size: .; D: .; J: TRBJ2-7; DNA: TGTGCCAGCAGCCAAGCGCTAGCGTCTTACGAGCAGTACTTC; CDR3: CASSQALASYEQYF
V: TRBV2; size: .; D: .; J: TRBJ1-6; DNA: TGTGCCAGCAGTGAGGGCGTCGCCGAACCCCTCCACTTT; CDR3: CASSEGVAEPLHF
V: TRBV11-1; size: few; D: .; J: TRBJ1-6; DNA: TGTGCCAGCAGTACGATGGGGCGGAATTCACCCCTCCACTTT; CDR3: CASSTMGRNSPLHF
V: TRBV20-1; size: .; D: .; J: TRBJ2-1; DNA: TGCAGTGCTAGTAATGGGGGGAACAGTGAGCAGTTCTTC; CDR3: CSASNGGNSEQFF
V: TRBV5-4; size: .; D: TRBD1; J: TRBJ2-7; DNA: TGTGCCAGCAGCTCCCGGGACAGGGGCGAGCAGTACTTC; CDR3: CASSSRDRGEQYF
V: TRBV6-6; size: .; D: TRBD1; J: TRBJ1-2; DNA: TGTGCCAGCAGTTACTCAGGGGGCGGTTTATCAGGCTACACCTTC; CDR3: CASSYSGGGLSGYTF
V: TRBV24-1; size: .; D: TRBD2; J: TRBJ2-5; DNA: TGTGCCACCGGCGGGGGCCGGGAGGGGACCCAGTACTTC; CDR3: CATGGGREGTQYF
V: TRBV27; size: once; D: .; J: TRBJ1-1; DNA: TGTGCCAGCACCGCGGGGGCCCTGAACACTGAAGCTTTCTTT; CDR3: CASTAGALNTEAFF
V: TRBV5-8; size: .; D: .; J: TRBJ2-7; DNA: TGTGCCAGCAGCCCCTCGCGAGGCGAGCAGTACTTC; CDR3: CASSPSRGEQYF
V: TRBV24-1; size: .; D: .; J: TRBJ1-5; DNA: TGTGCCACCAGTGATTCCGACTTAGGTGGCAATCAGCCCCAGCATTTT; CDR3: CATSDSDLGGNQPQHF
V: TRBV5-1; size: .; D: .; J: TRBJ1-2; DNA: TGCGCCAGCAGCCGCGGGACGGGAGCTGTTACCTTC; CDR3: CASSRGTGAVTF
V: TRBV2; size: .; D: .; J: TRBJ1-2; DNA: TGTGCCAGCACTAGGGGGAGGGATGGCTACACCTTC; CDR3: CASTRGRDGYTF
V: TRBV5-1; size: .; D: .; J: TRBJ2-4; DNA: TGCGCCAGCAGCTTGGACAGTAGTACAGCCAAAAACATTCAGTACTTC; CDR3: CASSLDSSTAKNIQYF
V: TRBV7-6; size: .; D: TRBD1; J: TRBJ2-7; DNA: TGTGCCAGCAGCTTAGGGGACAGGGGCGAGCAGTACTTC; CDR3: CASSLGDRGEQYF
V: TRBV5-8; size: once; D: TRBD2; J: TRBJ2-1; DNA: TGTGCCAGCAGCTTAAGTCTAGCGGGAGTCATCGTCCTCTTC; CDR3: CASSLSLAGVIVLF
V: TRBV24-1; size: .; D: TRBD2; J: TRBJ2-7; DNA: TGTGCCACCAGTGATTCACTAGCGGGAGGCGAGCAGTACTTC; CDR3: CATSDSLAGGEQYF
V: TRBV7-9; size: .; D: TRBD1; J: TRBJ1-1; DNA: TGTGCCAGCAGCTTACCAGGACAGGGCGGGTTGAGGTGGACTGAAGCTTTCTTT; CDR3: CASSLPGQGGLRWTEAFF
V: TRBV2; size: once; D: .; J: TRBJ1-6; DNA: TGTGCCAGCAGTGATGACAGCTCCTATAATTCACCCCTCCACTTT; CDR3: CASSDDSSYNSPLHF
V: TRBV30; size: .; D: .; J: TRBJ2-1; DNA: TGTGCCTGGAGCTACGGGGATTCATTAAATAGGAATGAGCAGTTCTTC; CDR3: CAWSYGDSLNRNEQFF
V: TRBV9; size: .; D: .; J: TRBJ1-1; DNA: TGTGCCAGCAGCGTAGAAGCGGCGTCGGGAGCTTTCTTT; CDR3: CASSVEAASGAFF
V: TRBV5-1; size: .; D: TRBD1; J: TRBJ2-2; DNA: TGCGCCAGCAGCTTAAGAGGACAGGGGGCCGCCGGGGAGCTGTTTTTT; CDR3: CASSLRGQGAAGELFF